This T cell receptor (beta chain) was sequenced during a study of identical twins. Study-level findings and limits: Findings depended on cross-sectional statistics rather than tracking the same donors.

V was pared by 4 bases and J by 6 bases, with 13 bases between. The CDR3 runs 13 residues. Per germline, CDR1 SQVTM and CDR2 ANQGSEA. As regards this clonotype: Antigen: not known. This may be a read error: a much more frequent sequence differs by one nucleotide.

TCRdb ran MiXCR on the 5' RACE reads and lists one entry per CDR3 protein. The repertoire holds 500,000 to 700,000 distinct CDR3 sequences, about 7.6% seen once, with 1.6% in the top ten. These data also featured in a second study, about yellow fever vaccine responses in identical twins.

The sequence derives from a woman under 30 in good health. What was sequenced was PBMCs. J is TRBJ2-1 and V is TRBV29-1; D unresolved. CDR3 DNA sequence: TGCAGCGTTGTCCCCTACAGAGTCAATGAGCAGTTCTTC. It yields the protein CSVVPYRVNEQFF.